What follows describes a single T cell receptor (beta chain). The antigen is not known. This record comes from a study of OX40 agonist ivuxolimab in advanced cancers. Study-level background: Patients were dosed with the agonistic anti-OX40 (CD134) antibody ivuxolimab. Of the patients, three showed partial responses, one with hepatocellular carcinoma and two with cutaneous melanoma.

The study, taken as a whole, reports: Certain nonresponding patients likewise had low normalized T-cell clonal expansion.

Generated by immunoSEQ multiplex PCR, the TCRdb table keeps only in-frame clones and is missing some. There are about 55,000 clones in the sample; under 85% occur only once, and 5% to 6.5% lies in the top ten. Germline V gene lookup returns CDR1 SGHDT and CDR2 YYEEEE. Trimming stripped 0 bases from V and 5 bases from J, with 12 bases between. The CDR3 covers 15 residues. The source was CD4+ or CD8+ T cells sorted from blood, collected in a trial of the OX40 agonist ivuxolimab. The rearrangement joins TRBV5-6 to TRBJ2-1, with a weak D call TRBD2 (6 bases). The clonotype was recovered from an adult with an advanced solid tumor such as melanoma, head and neck, liver or kidney cancer. This CDR3 is CASSLGAGTNNEQFF. The DNA for the CDR3 is TGTGCCAGCAGCTTGGGGGCGGGAACCAACAATGAGCAGTTCTTC.